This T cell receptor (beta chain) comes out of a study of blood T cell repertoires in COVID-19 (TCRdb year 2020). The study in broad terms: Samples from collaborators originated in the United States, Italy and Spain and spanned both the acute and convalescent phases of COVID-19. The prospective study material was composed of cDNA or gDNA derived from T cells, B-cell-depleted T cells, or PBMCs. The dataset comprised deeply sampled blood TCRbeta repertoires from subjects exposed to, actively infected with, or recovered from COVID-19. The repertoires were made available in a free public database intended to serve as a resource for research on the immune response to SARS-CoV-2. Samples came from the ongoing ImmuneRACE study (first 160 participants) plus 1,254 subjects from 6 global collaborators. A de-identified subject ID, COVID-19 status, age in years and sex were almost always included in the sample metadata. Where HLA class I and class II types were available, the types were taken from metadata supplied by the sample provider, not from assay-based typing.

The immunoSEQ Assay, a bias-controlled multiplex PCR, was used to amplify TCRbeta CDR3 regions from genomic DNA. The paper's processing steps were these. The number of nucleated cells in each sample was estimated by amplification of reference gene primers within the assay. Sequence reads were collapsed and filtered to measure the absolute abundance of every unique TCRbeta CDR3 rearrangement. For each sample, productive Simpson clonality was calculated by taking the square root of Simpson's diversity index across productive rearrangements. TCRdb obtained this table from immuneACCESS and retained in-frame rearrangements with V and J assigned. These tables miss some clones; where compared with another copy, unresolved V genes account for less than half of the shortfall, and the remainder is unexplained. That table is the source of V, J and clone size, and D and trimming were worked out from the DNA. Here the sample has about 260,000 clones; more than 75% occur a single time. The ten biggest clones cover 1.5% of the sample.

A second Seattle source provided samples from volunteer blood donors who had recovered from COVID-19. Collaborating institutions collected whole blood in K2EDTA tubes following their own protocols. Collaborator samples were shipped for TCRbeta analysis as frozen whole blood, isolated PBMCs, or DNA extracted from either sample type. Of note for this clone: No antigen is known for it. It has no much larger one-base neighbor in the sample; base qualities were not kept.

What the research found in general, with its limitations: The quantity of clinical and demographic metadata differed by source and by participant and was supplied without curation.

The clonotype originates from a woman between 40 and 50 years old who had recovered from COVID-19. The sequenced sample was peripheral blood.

CDR3 protein: CASSRLRGNTGELFF. The DNA is TGTGCCAGCAGCCGCCTTCGGGGTAACACCGGGGAGCTGTTTTTT. The sequence is built from TRBV13 and TRBJ2-2; matching of 5 bases hints at TRBD2 as the D gene. The germline ends are 12 bases apart after V is trimmed by 5 bases and J by 2 bases. Per the germline V gene (reference sequence), PRHDT is the CDR1 and FYEKMQ is the CDR2. The CDR3 contains 15 residues, cysteine and phenylalanine counted. Left in the record is the CDR3 DNA by itself, 45 bases read in frame from the first base. Beyond the CDR3, the reference TRBV13 and TRBJ2-2 genes provide the residues; the full variable domain reads: AAGVIQSPRHLIKEKRETATLKCYPIPRHDTVYWYQQGPGQDPQFLISFYEKMQSDKGSIPDRFSAQQFSDYHSELNMSSLELGDSALYFCASSRLRGNTGELFFGEGSRLTVL.